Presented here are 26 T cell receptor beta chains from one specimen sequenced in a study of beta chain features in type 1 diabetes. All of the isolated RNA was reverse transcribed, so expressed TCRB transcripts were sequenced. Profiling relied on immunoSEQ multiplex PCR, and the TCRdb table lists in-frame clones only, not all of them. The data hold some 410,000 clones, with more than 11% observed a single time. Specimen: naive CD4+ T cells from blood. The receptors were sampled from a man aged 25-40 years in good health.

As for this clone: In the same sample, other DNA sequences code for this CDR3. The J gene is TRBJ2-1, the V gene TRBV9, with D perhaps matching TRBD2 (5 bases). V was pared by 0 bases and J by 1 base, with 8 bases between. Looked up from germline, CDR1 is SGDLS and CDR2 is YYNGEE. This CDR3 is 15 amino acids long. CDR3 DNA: TGTGCCAGCAGCGTAGATCGGGGTTCCTACAATGAGCAGTTCTTC. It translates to CASSVDRGSYNEQFF.

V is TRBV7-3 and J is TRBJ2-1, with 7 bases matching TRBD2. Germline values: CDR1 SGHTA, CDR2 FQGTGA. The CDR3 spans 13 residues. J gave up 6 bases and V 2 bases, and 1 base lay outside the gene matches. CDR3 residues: CASSLGGSNEQFF. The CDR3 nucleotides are TGTGCCAGCAGCTTAGGCGGGAGCAATGAGCAGTTCTTC.

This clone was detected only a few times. The CDR3 nucleotides are TGTGCCAGCTCACCGGCCCTCCGGACTACGAACACTGAAGCTTTCTTT. This codes for CASSPALRTTNTEAFF. The V and J genes are TRBV18 and TRBJ1-1; D uncertain. Deletions cut 3 bases from V and 1 base from J, with 15 bases between. Germline loops: CDR1 KGHSH, CDR2 LQKENI. The CDR3 runs 16 residues.

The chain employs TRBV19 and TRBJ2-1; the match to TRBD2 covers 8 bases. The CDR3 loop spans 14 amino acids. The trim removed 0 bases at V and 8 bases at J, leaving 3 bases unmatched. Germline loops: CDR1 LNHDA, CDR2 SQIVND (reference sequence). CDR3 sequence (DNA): TGTGCCAGTAGTATAGAGAGCGGGAGACATGAGCAGTTCTTC. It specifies CASSIESGRHEQFF.

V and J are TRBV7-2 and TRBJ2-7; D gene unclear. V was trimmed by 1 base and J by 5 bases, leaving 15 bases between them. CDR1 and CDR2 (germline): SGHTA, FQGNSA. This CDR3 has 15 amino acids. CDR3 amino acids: CASSLVGRIGHEQYF. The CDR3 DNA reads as TGTGCCAGCAGCTTAGTAGGCAGGATCGGGCACGAGCAGTACTTC.

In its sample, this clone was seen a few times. DNA of the CDR3: TGTGCCACCAGCAGAGCCCCGACGGGCGCCGGCACAGATACGCAGTATTTT. It codes for CATSRAPTGAGTDTQYF. This sequence joins TRBV15 and TRBJ2-3; D gene uncertain. Germline CDR1 is LNHNV and CDR2 is YYDKDF (reference sequence). The germline V and J ends were trimmed by 1 base and 1 base, with 15 bases remaining between them. The length of the CDR3 is 17 residues.

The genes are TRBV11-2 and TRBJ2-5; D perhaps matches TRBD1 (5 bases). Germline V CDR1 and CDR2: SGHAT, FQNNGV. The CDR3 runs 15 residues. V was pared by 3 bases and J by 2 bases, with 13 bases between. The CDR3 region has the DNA TGTGCCAGCAGCTTCAGTCCGGACACACAAGAGACCCAGTACTTC. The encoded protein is CASSFSPDTQETQYF.

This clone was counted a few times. DNA for the CDR3: TGTGCCAGCAGTTTGGGGAGACGTATCGGCAATGAGCAGTTCTTC. Amino acids: CASSLGRRIGNEQFF. The chain has TRBV6-1 and TRBJ2-1, with D maybe TRBD2 (5 bases). In germline, CDR1 is MNHNS, CDR2 SASEGT. This CDR3 has 15 residues. Deletions cut 5 bases from V and 6 bases from J, with 17 bases between.

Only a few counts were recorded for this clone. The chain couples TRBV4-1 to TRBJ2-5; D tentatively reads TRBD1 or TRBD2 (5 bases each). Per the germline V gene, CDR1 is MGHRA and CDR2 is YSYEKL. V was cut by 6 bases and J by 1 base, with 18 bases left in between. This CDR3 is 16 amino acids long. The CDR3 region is CASRRLYRDGQETQYF. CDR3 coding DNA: TGCGCCAGCAGGCGACTTTACCGGGACGGCCAAGAGACCCAGTACTTC.

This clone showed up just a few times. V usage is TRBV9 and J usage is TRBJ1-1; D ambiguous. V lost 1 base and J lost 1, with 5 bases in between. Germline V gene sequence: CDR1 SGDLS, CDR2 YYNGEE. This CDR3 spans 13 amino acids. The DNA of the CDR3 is TGTGCCAGCAGCGTAAACAGGAACACTGAAGCTTTCTTT. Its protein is CASSVNRNTEAFF.

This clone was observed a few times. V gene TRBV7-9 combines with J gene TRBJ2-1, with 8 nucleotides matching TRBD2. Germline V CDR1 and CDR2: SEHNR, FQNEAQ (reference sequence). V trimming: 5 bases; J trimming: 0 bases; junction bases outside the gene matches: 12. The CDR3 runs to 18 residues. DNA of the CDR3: TGTGCCAGCAGCCCCGGGGGGGCTAGCGGAATCTCCTACAATGAGCAGTTCTTC. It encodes CASSPGGASGISYNEQFF.

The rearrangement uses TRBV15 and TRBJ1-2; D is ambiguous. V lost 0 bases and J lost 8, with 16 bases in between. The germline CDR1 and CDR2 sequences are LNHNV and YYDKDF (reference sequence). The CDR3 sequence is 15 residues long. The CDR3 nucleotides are TGTGCCACCAGCAGAGATCTCGACTCCACGGGAGGCTACACCTTC. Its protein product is CATSRDLDSTGGYTF.

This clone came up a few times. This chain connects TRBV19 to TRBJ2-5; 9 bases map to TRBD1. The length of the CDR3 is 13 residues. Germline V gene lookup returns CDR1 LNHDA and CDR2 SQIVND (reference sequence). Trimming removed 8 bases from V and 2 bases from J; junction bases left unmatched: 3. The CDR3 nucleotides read TGTGCCAGTGCGGACAGGGGTCAAGAGACCCAGTACTTC. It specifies CASADRGQETQYF. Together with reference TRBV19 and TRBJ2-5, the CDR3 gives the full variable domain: DGGITQSPKYLFRKEGQNVTLSCEQNLNHDAMYWYRQDPGQGLRLIYYSQIVNDFQKGDIAEGYSVSREKKESFPLTVTSAQKNPTAFYLCASADRGQETQYFGPGTRLLVL.

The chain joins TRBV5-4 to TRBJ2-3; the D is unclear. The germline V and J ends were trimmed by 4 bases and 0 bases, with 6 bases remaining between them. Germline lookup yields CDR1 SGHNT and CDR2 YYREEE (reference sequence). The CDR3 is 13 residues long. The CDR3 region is CASSGASTDTQYF. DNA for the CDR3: TGTGCCAGCAGCGGAGCTAGCACAGATACGCAGTATTTT.

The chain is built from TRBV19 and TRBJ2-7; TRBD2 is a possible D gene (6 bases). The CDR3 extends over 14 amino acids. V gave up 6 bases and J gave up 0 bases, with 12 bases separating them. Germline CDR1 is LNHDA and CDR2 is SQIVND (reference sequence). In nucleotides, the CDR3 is TGTGCCAGTAGGGTTAGCGGTAGCTCCTACGAGCAGTACGTC. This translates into CASRVSGSSYEQYV.

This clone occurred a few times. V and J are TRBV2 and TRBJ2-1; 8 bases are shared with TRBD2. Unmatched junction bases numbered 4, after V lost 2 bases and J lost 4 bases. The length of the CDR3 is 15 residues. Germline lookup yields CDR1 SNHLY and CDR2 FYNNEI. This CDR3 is CASSELAGGYNEQFF. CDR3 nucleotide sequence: TGTGCCAGCAGTGAACTAGCGGGTGGGTACAATGAGCAGTTCTTC.

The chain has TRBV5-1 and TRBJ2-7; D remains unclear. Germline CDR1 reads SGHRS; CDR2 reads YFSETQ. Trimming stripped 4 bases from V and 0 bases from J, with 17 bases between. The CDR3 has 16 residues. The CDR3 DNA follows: TGCGCCAGCAGCCCTTCCCCGGCCCCGAGCTCCTACGAGCAGTACTTC. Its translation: CASSPSPAPSSYEQYF.

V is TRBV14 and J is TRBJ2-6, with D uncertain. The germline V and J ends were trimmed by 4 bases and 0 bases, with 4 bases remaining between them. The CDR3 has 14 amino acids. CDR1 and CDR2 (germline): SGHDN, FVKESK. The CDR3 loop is CASSPISGANVLTF. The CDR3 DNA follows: TGTGCCAGCAGCCCGATCTCTGGGGCCAACGTCCTGACTTTC.

The CDR3 nucleotides are TGCAGCGTTTCTTTTTTAGCCTCTGGGGCCAACGTCCTGACTTTC. Its translation: CSVSFLASGANVLTF. The V gene is TRBV29-1, the J gene TRBJ2-6; D unclear. CDR3 size: 15 residues. CDR1 SQVTM and CDR2 ANQGSEA come from the germline V gene. Trimming cost V 5 bases and J 0 bases, with 11 bases left between them.

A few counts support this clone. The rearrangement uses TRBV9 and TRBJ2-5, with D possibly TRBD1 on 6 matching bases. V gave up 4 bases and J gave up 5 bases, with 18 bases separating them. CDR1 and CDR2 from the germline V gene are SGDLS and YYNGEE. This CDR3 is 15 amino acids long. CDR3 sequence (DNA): TGTGCCAGCAGCCCGTCCCTAGGTCAGGGGGAGACCCAGTACTTC. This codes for CASSPSLGQGETQYF.

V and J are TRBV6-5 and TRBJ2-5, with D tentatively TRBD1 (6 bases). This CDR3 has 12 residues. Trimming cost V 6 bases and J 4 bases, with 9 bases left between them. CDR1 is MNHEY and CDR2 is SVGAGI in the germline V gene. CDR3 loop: CASRQGVETQYF. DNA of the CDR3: TGTGCCAGCAGACAGGGTGTAGAGACCCAGTACTTC.

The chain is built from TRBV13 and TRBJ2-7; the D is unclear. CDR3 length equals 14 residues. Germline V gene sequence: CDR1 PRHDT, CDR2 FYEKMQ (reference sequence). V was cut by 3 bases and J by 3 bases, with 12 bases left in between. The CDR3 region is CASSFSSPSYEQYV. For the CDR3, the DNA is TGTGCCAGCAGCTTCTCCTCCCCTAGCTACGAGCAGTACGTC.

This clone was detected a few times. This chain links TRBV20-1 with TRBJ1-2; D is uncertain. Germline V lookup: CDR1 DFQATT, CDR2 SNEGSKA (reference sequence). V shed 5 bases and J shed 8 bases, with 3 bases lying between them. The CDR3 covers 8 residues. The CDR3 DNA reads TGCAGTGCTCAGGGCTACACCTTC. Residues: CSAQGYTF.

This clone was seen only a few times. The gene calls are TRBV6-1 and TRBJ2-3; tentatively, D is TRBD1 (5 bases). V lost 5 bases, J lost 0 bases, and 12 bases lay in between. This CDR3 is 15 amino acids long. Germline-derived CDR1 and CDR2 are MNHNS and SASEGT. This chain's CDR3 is CASSSGLQSTDTQYF. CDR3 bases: TGTGCCAGCAGTTCAGGGTTGCAGAGCACAGATACGCAGTATTTT.

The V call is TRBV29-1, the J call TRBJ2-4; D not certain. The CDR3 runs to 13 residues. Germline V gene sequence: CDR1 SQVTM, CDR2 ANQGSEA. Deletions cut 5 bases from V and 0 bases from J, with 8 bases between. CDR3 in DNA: TGCAGCGTTACTTCGCTAGCCAAAAACATTCAGTACTTC. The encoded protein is CSVTSLAKNIQYF.

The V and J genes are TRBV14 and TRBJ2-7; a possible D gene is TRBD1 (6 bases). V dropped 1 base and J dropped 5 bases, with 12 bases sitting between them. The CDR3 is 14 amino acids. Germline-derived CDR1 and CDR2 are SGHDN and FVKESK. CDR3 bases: TGTGCCAGCAGCCAAGGAAACAGGGTCAACGAGCAGTACGTC. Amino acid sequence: CASSQGNRVNEQYV.